A single sample is the source of the 18 T cell receptor beta chains below, sequenced in a study of OX40 agonist ivuxolimab in advanced cancers. Libraries were built with the immunoSEQ multiplex PCR assay. TCRdb provides this immuneACCESS table in a form limited to in-frame rearrangements. Some clones are lacking; in checked studies, under half of them reflect an unresolved V gene, and why the rest are absent is not known. The sample profile shows around 95,000 clones; about 89% of them were found once. The top ten constitute around 0.16% of the sample. The sequencing used CD4+ or CD8+ T cells sorted from blood, collected in a trial of the OX40 agonist ivuxolimab. The receptors were gathered from an adult with an advanced solid tumor such as melanoma, head and neck, liver or kidney cancer.

The V and J genes are TRBV15 and TRBJ2-3; possibly TRBD2 for D (6 bases). V dropped 0 bases and J dropped 1 base, with 11 bases sitting between them. The V gene's germline CDR1 is LNHNV and CDR2 YYDKDF (reference sequence). The CDR3 loop spans 16 amino acids. CDR3 DNA sequence: TGTGCCACCAGCAGAGATCGCGGCGGGGGCACAGATACGCAGTATTTT. Protein product: CATSRDRGGGTDTQYF.

Comment on this clone: An end of the junction does not agree with germline; a read error may underlie this. J is TRBJ2-2 and V is TRBV5-1, with 8 bases that match TRBD1. The germline gives CDR1 SGHRS, CDR2 YFSETQ. The CDR3 sequence is 16 residues long. This chain's CDR3 is CASRLGQALNTGELFF. The CDR3 DNA sequence: TGCGCCAGCAGATTGGGACAGGCGCTAAACACCGGGGAGCTGTTTTTT. Looking up the rest from reference TRBV5-1 and TRBJ2-2 gives the full variable domain: KAGVTQTPRYLIKTRGQQVTLSCSPISGHRSVSWYQQTPGQGLQFLFEYFSETQRNKGNFPGRFSGRQFSNSRSEMNVSTLELGDSALYLCASRLGQALNTGELFFGEGSRLTVL.

V gene TRBV5-4 combines with J gene TRBJ2-7; 8 bases agree with TRBD1. Per germline, CDR1 SGHNT and CDR2 YYREEE (reference sequence). Trimming cost V 4 bases and J 3 bases; bases outside gene matches: 9. The CDR3 consists of 15 residues. CDR3 nucleotides: TGTGCCAGCAGCAGCCAGGGGGCGAGTAACTACGAGCAGTACTTC. Encoded protein: CASSSQGASNYEQYF.

The chain employs TRBV28 and TRBJ2-1, with TRBD1 identical over 10 bases. The CDR3 covers 15 residues. CDR1 and CDR2 (germline): MDHEN, SYDVKM. V gave up 6 bases and J gave up 3 bases; unmatched junction bases: 5. CDR3 sequence (DNA): TGTGCCAGCAGAGGGACAGGGGTTATCTACAATGAGCAGTTCTTC. Amino acids: CASRGTGVIYNEQFF.

The rearrangement uses TRBV19 and TRBJ1-1; 7 positions match TRBD1. This CDR3 is built from 15 residues. The V gene end was trimmed by 2 bases and the J gene end by 4 bases; junction bases not matched to a gene: 7. The germline V gene encodes CDR1 LNHDA and CDR2 SQIVND (reference sequence). The CDR3 coding sequence is TGTGCCAGTAGTATAAACGGGGAGGGGGCCACTGAAGCTTTCTTT. Protein product: CASSINGEGATEAFF.

The chain links TRBV7-3 to TRBJ2-2; a possible D gene is TRBD2 (5 bases). CDR1 is SGHTA, CDR2 FQGTGA, per germline. The CDR3 consists of 15 residues. Between the trimmed V and J ends, which lost 2 bases and 4 bases, there was a span of 11 bases. The CDR3 coding sequence is TGTGCCAGCAGCTTATTAGCGCGCGGCACCGGGGAGCTGTTTTTT. Translating it yields CASSLLARGTGELFF.

This sequence joins TRBV5-6 and TRBJ2-1, with D maybe TRBD1 (5 bases). V lost 1 base and J 0 bases, leaving 11 bases between the germline ends. The CDR3 loop spans 16 amino acids. The V gene's germline CDR1 is SGHDT and CDR2 YYEEEE. The CDR3 region has the DNA TGTGCCAGCAGCTTGCTGGGGCAGAGCTCCTACAATGAGCAGTTCTTC. It codes for CASSLLGQSSYNEQFF.

This clone appeared a few times. DNA for the CDR3: TGTGCCAGCGTTAACTCCGGGACAGGGACTAACTATGGCTACACCTTC. Encoded protein: CASVNSGTGTNYGYTF. The chain links TRBV27 to TRBJ1-2; 9 bases are a match to TRBD1. The CDR3 has 16 residues. V shed 8 bases, J shed 0 bases, and the junction held 10 bases outside the gene matches. Germline CDR1 MNHEY, CDR2 SMNVEV (reference sequence).

This chain uses TRBV5-1 with TRBJ1-5; no definite D call. Germline assignment: CDR1 SGHRS and CDR2 YFSETQ. Trimming shortened V by 2 bases and J by 7 bases, and 13 bases separated the two germline ends. The CDR3 is made up of 14 amino acids. The CDR3: CASSFRSGEQPQHF. The CDR3 bases are TGCGCCAGCAGCTTTCGTAGCGGAGAACAGCCCCAGCATTTT.

The chain links TRBV6-4 to TRBJ2-3, with TRBD1 matching over 8 bases. There are 15 residues in the CDR3. Germline V gives CDR1 MRHNA, CDR2 SNTAGT. V dropped 6 bases and J dropped 1; count of bases not matched to a gene: 6. CDR3 in amino acids: CASRDRAIGTDTQYF. The CDR3 coding sequence is TGTGCCAGCAGGGACAGGGCTATAGGCACAGATACGCAGTATTTT.

The chain employs TRBV28 and TRBJ1-5; no firm D call. The germline CDR1 and CDR2 sequences are MDHEN and SYDVKM. The CDR3 totals 13 residues. V was shortened by 6 bases and J by 5 bases, with 11 bases between the two germline ends. The CDR3: CASRTSPDQPQHF. For the CDR3, the DNA is TGTGCCAGCAGAACCTCACCAGATCAGCCCCAGCATTTT.

The genes are TRBV5-1 and TRBJ1-1, with 7 bases aligning to TRBD1. CDR1 and CDR2 from the germline V gene are SGHRS and YFSETQ. This CDR3 is built from 15 residues. J was trimmed by 5 bases and V by 1 base; bases with no gene match: 8. As DNA, the CDR3 is TGCGCCAGCAGCTTGTGGACAGGCCGGGGGACTGAAGCTTTCTTT. This codes for CASSLWTGRGTEAFF.

The chain has TRBV6-5 and TRBJ1-1, with D possibly being TRBD1 (5 bases). The CDR3 extends over 15 amino acids. The germline CDR1 and CDR2 sequences are MNHEY and SVGAGI. The ends were cut back, 1 base at V and 3 bases at J, with 12 bases in the middle. Here the CDR3 DNA reads TGTGCCAGCAGTTACTTGGGACCGATGTACACTGAAGCTTTCTTT. Protein product: CASSYLGPMYTEAFF.

This sequence joins TRBV7-8 and TRBJ1-3, with no clear D. Germline V CDR1 and CDR2: SGHVS, FQNEAQ. The CDR3 has 15 residues. V lost 1 base and J lost 3, with 10 bases in between. Written as DNA, the CDR3 is TGTGCCAGCAGCTTAGGACTAACAGTTGGAAACACCATATATTTT. It specifies CASSLGLTVGNTIYF.

There are a few counts of this clone. The genes are TRBV12-1 and TRBJ2-5; the D call TRBD1 from the table was never checked on the DNA. TRBV12-1 is shown as a pseudogene. The CDR3 extends over 14 amino acids. CDR3 in DNA: TGTGCCAGCAGCTTTGAGGACAGGGAAGAGACCCAGTACTTC. Its protein is CASSFEDREETQYF.

The chain recombines TRBV27 with TRBJ2-7, with D perhaps matching TRBD2 (6 bases). CDR3 length: 16 amino acids. The ends were cut back, 7 bases at V and 2 bases at J, with 21 bases in the middle. Per germline, CDR1 MNHEY and CDR2 SMNVEV (reference sequence). The CDR3 loop is CASIKFGGERPYEQYF. As DNA, the CDR3 is TGTGCCAGCATTAAGTTCGGGGGAGAACGGCCCTACGAGCAGTACTTC.

CDR3 loop: CASSIRGVNEAFF. As DNA, the CDR3 is TGTGCCAGTAGTATAAGGGGTGTGAATGAAGCTTTCTTT. The chain has TRBV19 and TRBJ1-1, with a weak D call TRBD1 (5 bases). V was clipped by 2 bases and J by 7 bases, with 11 bases between them. Germline lookup yields CDR1 LNHDA and CDR2 SQIVND (reference sequence). This CDR3 region has 13 residues.

V is TRBV19 and J is TRBJ2-1; 11 bases line up with TRBD2. V lost 0 bases, J lost 2 bases, and 3 bases stayed unmatched. Germline lookup yields CDR1 LNHDA and CDR2 SQIVND (reference sequence). This CDR3 has 17 residues. This CDR3 reads CASSIEPGLAAYNEQFF. As DNA, the CDR3 is TGTGCCAGTAGTATAGAACCGGGACTAGCGGCCTACAATGAGCAGTTCTTC.